A selection of T cell receptor beta chains follows, all from one sample in a study of blood T cell repertoires in COVID-19. The repertoire was sequenced with immunoSEQ multiplex PCR; TCRdb's copy has only in-frame clones and lacks some. Of over 200,000 clones in the sample, approximately 90% are singletons; the top ten hold 10% to 14%. The sequencing sample was made of PBMCs or T cells enriched from blood (not recorded which). These receptors were obtained from a man aged 30 to 45 who had recovered from COVID-19. Each CDR3 is given with its conserved first and last residue. The order of the fields is clone size, D gene, J gene, V gene, CDR3 DNA, CDR3 protein. The D gene is left open where the match is weak. The size of a clone is reported for some rows only, either as once, few or many, or as a class for expanded clones.

size: NA; D: TRBD1; J: TRBJ1-2; V: TRBV14; DNA: TGTGCCAGCAGCCAGGGACAGGCGAGTAGCTACACCTTC; CDR3: CASSQGQASSYTF
size: NA; D: TRBD1; J: TRBJ1-2; V: TRBV7-2; DNA: TGTGCCAGCAGCACTCAGCGACAGGGAAAATATAACTATGGCTACACCTTC; CDR3: CASSTQRQGKYNYGYTF
size: NA; D: TRBD2; J: TRBJ2-1; V: TRBV27; DNA: TGTGCCAGCAGTTTAGGCGCTAGCGGGAGATATAATGAGCAGTTCTTC; CDR3: CASSLGASGRYNEQFF
size: once; D: TRBD1; J: TRBJ1-2; V: TRBV5-4; DNA: TGTGCCAGCAGCTTGGGACAGGGTACTGGCTACACCTTC; CDR3: CASSLGQGTGYTF
size: NA; D: TRBD1; J: TRBJ1-2; V: TRBV6-5; DNA: TGTGCCAGCAGTAAGAGGGACAGCATATATGGCTACACCTTC; CDR3: CASSKRDSIYGYTF
size: NA; D: NA; J: TRBJ1-1; V: TRBV7-6; DNA: TGTGCCAGCAGCCCAGGGTCGGGGGGCACTGAAGCTTTCTTT; CDR3: CASSPGSGGTEAFF
size: NA; D: NA; J: TRBJ1-3; V: TRBV7-6; DNA: TGTGCCAGCAGCTTAGGGTCGGGACACCGTATCTCTGGAAACACCATATATTTT; CDR3: CASSLGSGHRISGNTIYF
size: NA; D: NA; J: TRBJ2-7; V: TRBV6-5; DNA: TGTGCCAGCAGTTACTCGGTTTCCAGGGGAAGCTACGAGCAGTACTTC; CDR3: CASSYSVSRGSYEQYF
size: few; D: NA; J: TRBJ1-1; V: TRBV6-2/TRBV6-3; DNA: TGTGCCAGCAGTGTCCGGACAGTTAACACTGAAGCTTTCTTT; CDR3: CASSVRTVNTEAFF
size: NA; D: TRBD2; J: TRBJ2-1; V: TRBV7-8; DNA: TGTGCCAGCAGCCGCGGGGGCAATGAGCAGTTCTTC; CDR3: CASSRGGNEQFF
size: few; D: NA; J: TRBJ2-3; V: TRBV4-1; DNA: TGCGCCAGCAGCCAAGTGGGACTCTACACAGATACGCAGTATTTT; CDR3: CASSQVGLYTDTQYF
size: NA; D: NA; J: TRBJ2-5; V: TRBV5-1; DNA: TGCGCCAGCAGCTTACTAGAAGAGACCCAGTACTTC; CDR3: CASSLLEETQYF
size: NA; D: NA; J: TRBJ2-7; V: TRBV29-1; DNA: TGCAGCGTGTCCCTTATGGGCGGGCCAACCTACGAGCAGTACTTC; CDR3: CSVSLMGGPTYEQYF
size: NA; D: NA; J: TRBJ2-1; V: TRBV11-2; DNA: TGTGCCAGCAGCTTAGGCTCAGGGATAAGGGCCTACAATGAGCAGTTCTTC; CDR3: CASSLGSGIRAYNEQFF
size: NA; D: TRBD2; J: TRBJ2-7; V: TRBV5-8; DNA: TGTGCCAGCAGCTGGGGGAGGGTTCGGACCTACGAGCAGTACTTC; CDR3: CASSWGRVRTYEQYF
size: NA; D: NA; J: TRBJ2-1; V: TRBV11-3; DNA: TGTGCCAGCAGCTCCCTCGGGTACAATGAGCAGTTCTTC; CDR3: CASSSLGYNEQFF
size: NA; D: TRBD1; J: TRBJ2-4; V: TRBV7-2; DNA: TGTGCCAGCAGCCCCCAGACAGGGAACCCAAACATTCAGTACTTC; CDR3: CASSPQTGNPNIQYF
size: NA; D: NA; J: TRBJ2-4; V: TRBV5-4; DNA: TGTGCCAGCAGCCCTTCTGGAGGGAACATTCAGTACTTC; CDR3: CASSPSGGNIQYF
size: NA; D: NA; J: TRBJ1-3; V: TRBV6-5; DNA: TGTGCCAGCAGTTACTCTCCACACAGCTCTGGAAACACCATATATTTT; CDR3: CASSYSPHSSGNTIYF
size: NA; D: NA; J: TRBJ2-3; V: TRBV5-6; DNA: TGTGCCAGCACCATTGTCATGGCGGGAAGGGTCACAGATACGCAGTATTTT; CDR3: CASTIVMAGRVTDTQYF
size: NA; D: NA; J: TRBJ2-7; V: TRBV13; DNA: TGTGCCAGCAGCTCCAGACAGACCTACGAGCAGTACTTC; CDR3: CASSSRQTYEQYF
size: NA; D: TRBD2; J: TRBJ2-5; V: TRBV19; DNA: TGTGCCAGTAGGGTAGCGGGGGGGCTCACGGAGACCCAGTACTTC; CDR3: CASRVAGGLTETQYF